A selection of T cell receptor beta chains follows, all from one sample in a study of human T cells and chemical hapten exposure. MiXCR, run by TCRdb on the RACE reads, gives a single entry per CDR3 protein. The sample includes over 40,000 distinct CDR3 sequences, approximately 3.5% of them seen just once. This sample comprised whole blood, obtained in connection with sensitization to the hapten diphenylcyclopropenone (DPC). These receptors all stem from a man between 35 and 55 years old with alopecia areata. Some clones in this sample may be carry-over from other donors' samples. Both conserved end residues are part of each CDR3. A D gene is named only where the DNA matches it firmly. Clone size is given for some rows only: seen once, a few or many times, or a class if the clone is expanded.

. TRBJ1-4 TRBV30 . CAWNPPITGFNEKLFF TGTGCCTGGAACCCTCCTATCACGGGATTTAATGAAAAACTGTTTTTT
. TRBJ2-2 TRBV11-2 many CASSSHSPGELFF TGTGCCAGCAGTTCCCACAGCCCCGGGGAGCTGTTTTTT
. TRBJ2-7 TRBV20-1 many CSARDPLGDEQYF TGCAGTGCTAGAGATCCTCTCGGGGACGAGCAGTACTTC
. TRBJ2-1 TRBV7-9 . CASSLAVSAESRLNEQFF TGTGCCAGCAGCTTAGCGGTTTCAGCGGAGAGTCGGCTGAATGAGCAGTTCTTC
. TRBJ2-2 TRBV13 many CASSYRTGNTGELFF TGTGCCAGCAGCTACAGGACGGGGAACACCGGGGAGCTGTTTTTT
TRBD1 TRBJ1-4 TRBV18 few CASSRDSSEKLFF TGTGCCAGCTCACGGGACAGCAGTGAAAAACTGTTTTTT
TRBD2 TRBJ2-7 TRBV4-3 many CASSQDFPSGSYEQYF TGCGCCAGCAGCCAAGATTTCCCTAGCGGGAGCTACGAGCAGTACTTC
. TRBJ2-2 TRBV7-6 many CASSLWGNTGELFF TGTGCCAGCAGCTTGTGGGGAAACACCGGGGAGCTGTTTTTT
TRBD1 TRBJ2-5 TRBV28 many CASSYLTGGGETQYF TGTGCCAGCAGTTACCTGACAGGGGGCGGAGAGACCCAGTACTTC
. TRBJ1-5 TRBV9 many CASSVEGEYNQPQHF TGTGCCAGCAGCGTAGAGGGGGAGTACAATCAGCCCCAGCATTTT